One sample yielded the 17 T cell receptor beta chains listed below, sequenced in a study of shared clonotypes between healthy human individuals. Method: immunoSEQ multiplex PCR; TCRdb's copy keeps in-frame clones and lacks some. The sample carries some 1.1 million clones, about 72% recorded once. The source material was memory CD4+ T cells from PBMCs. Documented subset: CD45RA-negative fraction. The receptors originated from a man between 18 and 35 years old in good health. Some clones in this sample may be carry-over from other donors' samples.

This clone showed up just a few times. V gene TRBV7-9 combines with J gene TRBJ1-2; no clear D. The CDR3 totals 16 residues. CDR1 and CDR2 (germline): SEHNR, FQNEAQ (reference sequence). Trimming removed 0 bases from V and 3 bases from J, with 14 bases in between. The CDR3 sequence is CASSLAQYGSDYGYTF. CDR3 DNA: TGTGCCAGCAGCTTAGCCCAATATGGGTCGGACTATGGCTACACCTTC. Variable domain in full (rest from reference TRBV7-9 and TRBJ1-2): DTGVSQNPRHKITKRGQNVTFRCDPISEHNRLYWYRQTLGQGPEFLTYFQNEAQLEKSRLLSDRFSAERPKGSFSTLEIQRTEQGDSAMYLCASSLAQYGSDYGYTFGSGTRLTVV.

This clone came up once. CDR3 region: CASSDGTTFTDTQYF. The CDR3 DNA sequence: TGTGCCAGCAGTGACGGGACTACCTTCACCGATACGCAGTATTTT. The chain has TRBV6-4 and TRBJ2-3, with 7 bases aligning to TRBD2. CDR1 is MRHNA, CDR2 SNTAGT, per germline. V shed 2 bases and J 6 bases; nucleotides not matched to a gene: 8. The CDR3 covers 15 residues.

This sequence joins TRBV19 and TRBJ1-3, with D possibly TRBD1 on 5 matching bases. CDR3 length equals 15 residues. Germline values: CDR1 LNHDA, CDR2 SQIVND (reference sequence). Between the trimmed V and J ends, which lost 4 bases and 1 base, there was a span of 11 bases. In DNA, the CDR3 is TGTGCCAGTAGTACCCCAACAGGATCTGGAAACACCATATATTTT. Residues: CASSTPTGSGNTIYF.

The CDR3 DNA follows: TGTGCCAGCGCCCGGGGCGGGAGCTCCTACAATGAGCAGTTCTTC. It specifies CASARGGSSYNEQFF. The chain is built from TRBV11-1 and TRBJ2-1; TRBD2 agrees at 7 bases. The V gene's germline CDR1 is SGHAT and CDR2 FQDESV (reference sequence). The CDR3 is 15 amino acids. The junction had 7 bases not matched to a gene; V was cut back by 8 bases and J by 0 bases.

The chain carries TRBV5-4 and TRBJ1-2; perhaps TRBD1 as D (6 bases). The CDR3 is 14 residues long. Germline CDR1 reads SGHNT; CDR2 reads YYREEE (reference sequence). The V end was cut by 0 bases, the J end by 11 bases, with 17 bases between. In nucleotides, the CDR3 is TGTGCCAGCAGCTTGGCCAAAGCCAAGGGGGGTTACACCTTC. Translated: CASSLAKAKGGYTF.

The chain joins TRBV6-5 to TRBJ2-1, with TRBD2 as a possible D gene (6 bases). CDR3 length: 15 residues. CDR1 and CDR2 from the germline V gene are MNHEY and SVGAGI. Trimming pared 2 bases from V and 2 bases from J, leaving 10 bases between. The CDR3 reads CASSYTGEAYNEQFF. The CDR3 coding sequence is TGTGCCAGCAGTTACACGGGAGAGGCCTACAATGAGCAGTTCTTC.

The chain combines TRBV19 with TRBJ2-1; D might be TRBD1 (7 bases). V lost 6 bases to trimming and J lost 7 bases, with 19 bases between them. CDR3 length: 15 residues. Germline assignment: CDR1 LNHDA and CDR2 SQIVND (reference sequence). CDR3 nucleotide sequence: TGTGCCAGTAGCGACAGGGACTCTGCCCTAAATGAGCAGTTCTTC. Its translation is CASSDRDSALNEQFF.

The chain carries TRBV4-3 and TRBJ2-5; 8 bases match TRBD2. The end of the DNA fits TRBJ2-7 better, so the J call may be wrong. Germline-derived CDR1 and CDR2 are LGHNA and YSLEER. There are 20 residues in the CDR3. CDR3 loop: CASSQKMGSGTRVGSYEQYF. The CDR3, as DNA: TGCGCCAGCAGCCAAAAGATGGGATCCGGGACTAGGGTTGGCTCCTACGAGCAGTACTTC.

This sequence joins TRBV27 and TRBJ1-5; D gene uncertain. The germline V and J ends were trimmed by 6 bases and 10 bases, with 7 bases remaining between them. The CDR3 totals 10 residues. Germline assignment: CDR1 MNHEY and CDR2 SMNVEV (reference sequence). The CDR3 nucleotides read TGTGCCAGCAGCCGGGGTCCCCAGCATTTT. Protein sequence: CASSRGPQHF.

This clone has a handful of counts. CDR3 amino acids: CASSQSGTGGGYTF. The CDR3 DNA reads as TGTGCCAGCAGCCAATCTGGAACGGGGGGTGGCTACACCTTC. The J gene is TRBJ1-2, the V gene TRBV4-2, with a weak D call TRBD1 (5 bases). The CDR3 covers 14 residues. Looked up from germline, CDR1 is LGHNA and CDR2 is YNFKEQ. V was cut by 2 bases and J by 7 bases, with 14 bases left in between.

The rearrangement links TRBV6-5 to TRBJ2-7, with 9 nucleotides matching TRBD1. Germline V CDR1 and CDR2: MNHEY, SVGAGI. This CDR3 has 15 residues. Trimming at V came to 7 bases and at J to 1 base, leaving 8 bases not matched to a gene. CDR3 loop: CASNAGTGYSYEQYF. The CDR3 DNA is TGTGCCAGCAACGCGGGGACAGGGTATTCCTACGAGCAGTACTTC.

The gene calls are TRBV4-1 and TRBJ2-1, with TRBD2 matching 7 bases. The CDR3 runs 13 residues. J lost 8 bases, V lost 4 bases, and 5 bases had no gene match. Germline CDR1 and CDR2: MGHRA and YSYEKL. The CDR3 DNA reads TGCGCCAGCAGCCTGACTAGCAGGCATGAGCAGTTCTTC. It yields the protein CASSLTSRHEQFF.

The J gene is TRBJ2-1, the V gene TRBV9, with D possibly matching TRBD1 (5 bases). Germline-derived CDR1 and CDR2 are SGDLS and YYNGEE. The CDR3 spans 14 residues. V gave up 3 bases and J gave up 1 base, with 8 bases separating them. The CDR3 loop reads CASSGQGSYNEQFF. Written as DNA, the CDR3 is TGTGCCAGCAGCGGCCAGGGATCCTACAATGAGCAGTTCTTC.

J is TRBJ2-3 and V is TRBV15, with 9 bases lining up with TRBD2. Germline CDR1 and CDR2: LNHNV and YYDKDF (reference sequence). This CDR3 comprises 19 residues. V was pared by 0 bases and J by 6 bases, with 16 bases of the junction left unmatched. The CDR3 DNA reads TGTGCCACCAGCAGAGATCTCGCCGGTTTGCGGGAGGGCCCGGATACGCAGTATTTT. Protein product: CATSRDLAGLREGPDTQYF. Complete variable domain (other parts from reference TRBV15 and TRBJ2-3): DAMVIQNPRYQVTQFGKPVTLSCSQTLNHNVMYWYQQKSSQAPKLLFHYYDKDFNNEADTPDNFQSRRPNTSFCFLDIRSPGLGDTAMYLCATSRDLAGLREGPDTQYFGPGTRLTVL.

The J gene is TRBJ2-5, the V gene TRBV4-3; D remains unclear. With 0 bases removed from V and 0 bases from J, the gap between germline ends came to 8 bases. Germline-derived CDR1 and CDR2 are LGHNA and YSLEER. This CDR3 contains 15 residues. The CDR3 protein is CASSQDTGYQETQYF. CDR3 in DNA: TGCGCCAGCAGCCAAGATACCGGATACCAAGAGACCCAGTACTTC.

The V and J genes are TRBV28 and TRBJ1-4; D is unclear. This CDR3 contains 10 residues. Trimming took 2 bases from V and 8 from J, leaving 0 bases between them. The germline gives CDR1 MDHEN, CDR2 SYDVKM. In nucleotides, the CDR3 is TGTGCCAGCAGTTTAGAAAAACTGTTTTTT. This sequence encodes CASSLEKLFF.

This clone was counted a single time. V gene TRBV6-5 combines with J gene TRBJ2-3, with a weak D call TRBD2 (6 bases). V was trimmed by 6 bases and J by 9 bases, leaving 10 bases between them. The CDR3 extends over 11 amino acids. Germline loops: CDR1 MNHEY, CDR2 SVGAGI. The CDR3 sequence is CASRLGGTQYF. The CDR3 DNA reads TGTGCCAGCAGGCTAGGAGGGACGCAGTATTTT.